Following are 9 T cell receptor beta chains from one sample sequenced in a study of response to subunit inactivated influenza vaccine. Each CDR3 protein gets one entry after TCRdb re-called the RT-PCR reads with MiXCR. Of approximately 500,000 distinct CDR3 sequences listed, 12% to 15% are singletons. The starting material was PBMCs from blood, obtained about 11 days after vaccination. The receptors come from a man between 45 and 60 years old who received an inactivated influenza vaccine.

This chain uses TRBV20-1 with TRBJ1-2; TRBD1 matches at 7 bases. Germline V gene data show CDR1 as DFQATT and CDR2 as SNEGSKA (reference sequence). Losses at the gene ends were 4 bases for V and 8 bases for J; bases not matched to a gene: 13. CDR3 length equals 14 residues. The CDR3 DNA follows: TGCAGTGCTATCCGTGGGGAGGGGGCGAGGGGCTACACCTTC. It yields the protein CSAIRGEGARGYTF.

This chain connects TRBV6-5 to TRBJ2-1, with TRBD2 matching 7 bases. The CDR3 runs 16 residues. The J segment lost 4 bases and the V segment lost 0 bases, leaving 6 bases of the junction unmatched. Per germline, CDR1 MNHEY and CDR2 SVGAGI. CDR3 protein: CASSYSGGGPYNEQFF. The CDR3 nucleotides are TGTGCCAGCAGTTACTCTGGGGGAGGGCCTTACAATGAGCAGTTCTTC.

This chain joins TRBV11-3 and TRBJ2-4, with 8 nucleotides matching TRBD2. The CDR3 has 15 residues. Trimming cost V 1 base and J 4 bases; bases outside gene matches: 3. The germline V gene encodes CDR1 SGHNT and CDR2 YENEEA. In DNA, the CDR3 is TGTGCCAGCAGCTTAGGGACTAGCCAGAAAAACATTCAGTACTTC. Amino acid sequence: CASSLGTSQKNIQYF.

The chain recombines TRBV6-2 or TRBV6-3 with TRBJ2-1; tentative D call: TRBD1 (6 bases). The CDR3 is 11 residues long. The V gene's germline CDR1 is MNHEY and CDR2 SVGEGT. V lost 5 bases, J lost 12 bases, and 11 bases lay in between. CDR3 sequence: CASSEDSTQFF. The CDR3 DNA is TGTGCCAGCAGTGAGGACAGTACGCAGTTCTTC.

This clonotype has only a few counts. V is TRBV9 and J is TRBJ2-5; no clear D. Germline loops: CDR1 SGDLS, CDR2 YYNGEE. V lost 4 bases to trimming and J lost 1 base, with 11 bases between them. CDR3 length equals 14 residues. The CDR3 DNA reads TGTGCCAGCAGCCTCTCATGGACCCAAGAGACCCAGTACTTC. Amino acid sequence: CASSLSWTQETQYF.

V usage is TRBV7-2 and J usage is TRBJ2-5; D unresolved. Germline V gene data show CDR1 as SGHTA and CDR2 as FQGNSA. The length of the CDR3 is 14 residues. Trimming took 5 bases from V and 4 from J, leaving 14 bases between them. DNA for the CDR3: TGTGCCAGCAGCAAACAGAGCACGGGAGAGACCCAGTACTTC. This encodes CASSKQSTGETQYF.

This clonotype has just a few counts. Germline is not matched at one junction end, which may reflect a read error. The chain's CDR3 is CASTLQWTSGPSTDTQYF. The CDR3 bases are TGTGCGAGCACGCTACAATGGACTAGCGGGCCTAGCACAGATACGCAGTATTTT. V gene TRBV11-1 combines with J gene TRBJ2-3; TRBD2 aligns across 11 bases. Per germline, CDR1 SGHAT and CDR2 FQDESV (reference sequence). The CDR3 contains 18 residues.

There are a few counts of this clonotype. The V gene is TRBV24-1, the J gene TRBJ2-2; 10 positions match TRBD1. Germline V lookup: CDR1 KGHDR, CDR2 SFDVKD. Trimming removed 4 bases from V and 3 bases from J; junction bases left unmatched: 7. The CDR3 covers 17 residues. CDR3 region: CATSDSDRGRDTGELFF. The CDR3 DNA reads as TGTGCCACCAGTGACAGCGACAGGGGGCGCGACACCGGGGAGCTGTTTTTT.

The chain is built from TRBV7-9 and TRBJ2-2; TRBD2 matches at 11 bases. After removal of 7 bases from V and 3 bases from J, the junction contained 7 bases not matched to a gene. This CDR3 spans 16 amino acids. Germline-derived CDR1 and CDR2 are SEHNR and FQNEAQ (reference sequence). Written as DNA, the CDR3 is TGTGCCAGCACTTGGAGACTAGCGGGGTACACCGGGGAGCTGTTTTTT. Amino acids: CASTWRLAGYTGELFF.